This entry describes one TCR beta chain. Its antigen specificity is not known. The read ends 3 residues shy of where the CDR3 ends; the end is completed using the germline J gene. TCR beta CDR3 regions were amplified by multiplex PCR using the immunoSEQ assay from an average of around 1.2 ug genomic DNA per sample. Primer bias was corrected in the assay by using a complete synthetic TCR repertoire to establish an amplification baseline. Amplicons were sequenced on the Illumina platform. In the source study's methods: Error correction of the sequences involved clustering with frequency ratios plus a modified nearest-neighbor algorithm, after which the sequences were analyzed in the immunoSEQ Analyzer using IMGT gene definitions. At each rarefaction depth, TCR richness and evenness were averaged over 20 rarefaction repeats, and samples with fewer sequences than the depth were excluded. Wilcoxon rank sum tests with FDR correction were used to compare relative abundances of V, D and J genes between the groups. Blinded duplicates gave an intraclass correlation of roughly 96% for TCR richness and an average of 76.4% across some 62 gene segments. The table comes from immuneACCESS by way of TCRdb, which keeps in-frame sequences with V and J called. Part of the clones is missing from these tables; in studies checked, under half for an unresolved V gene and the rest for unknown reasons. V, J and clone size reflect that table, while D and trimming were determined from the DNA. The table for this sample shows about 35,000 clones. The top ten clones comprise approximately 7.2% of the sample.

Every participant had a single incident cervical HPV16 infection, and prevalent HPV16 infections were excluded. Cervical HPV DNA was detected with MY09/MY11 PCR, and genotyping was done by dot-blot hybridization. Approximately 15 mL of heparinized blood were centrifuged, and the buffy coat was split into aliquots, frozen at -30 degrees C, and then kept at -80 degrees C. Genomic DNA was extracted from buffy coat specimens using QIAGEN kits. These data come from a study of T cells in women clearing cervical HPV infection (dated by TCRdb to the late 2010s). For the wider study: The cases were 25 women with histologically confirmed HPV16-related CIN3 or worse, and 2 of those women had invasive cancers. Cases had a median age of approximately 35 years compared with about 40 for controls, and baseline characteristics showed no significant differences between the groups. Five blinded duplicates per group were added as quality controls, giving some 60 samples: some 50 participants and some ten replicates. An exploratory proof-of-principle case-control study, nested within the Guanacaste HPV Natural History Study in Costa Rica, was conducted to compare TCR repertoires across cervical HPV16 outcomes. The parent cohort enrolled 8,500 to 11,000 women aged 18 or older in Guanacaste, Costa Rica, during about 1993 to 1995 and followed them for over six years. Blood from cases was collected at the visit where the lesion was first found, while blood from controls was collected once the infection could no longer be detected. Cases and controls were matched on year of sample collection and on age within five years. The approximately 25 controls were women who cleared a single incident HPV16 infection within 12 months without developing precancer or cancer. Among cases, blood sampling occurred a median of about 150 days after lesion detection, with an interquartile range of roughly 90 to 200 days. Since HLA typing was available for only a few women, HLA type could not be ruled out as a confounder. Here is what the overall study found, with its caveats: Because the number of T cells per sample was unknown, the richness differences could reflect varying T-cell content rather than repertoire biology. Random forest classifiers that combined richness and V gene abundances separated cases from controls with an estimated AUC of 0.8 to 0.85. CIN3+ cases had significantly higher TCR repertoire richness than controls across sequencing depths, but evenness did not differ between the groups. Cases had lower TRBV6-7 relative abundance than controls (0.11% versus 0.16%; Bonferroni P = 0.0008). The cross-sectional design could not show whether the associations came before the infection or were a result of it, and neither effector/memory subsets nor HPV-specific T cells were isolated.

Ends trimmed: V by 9 bases, J by 5 bases; bases unmatched to a gene: 2. The CDR3, from cysteine to phenylalanine, totals 11 residues. Shown are 24 bases from within the CDR3, in frame from base 1. Taken from the germline V gene, the CDR1 and CDR2 loops are KGHSH and LQKENI. The chain links TRBV18 with TRBJ2-5; TRBD1 matches 8 bases in the middle. The receptor was derived from a woman between 18 and 70 years old with a cervical HPV16 infection that either progressed to CIN3+ or cleared (not recorded which). Sample: blood buffy coat. The CDR3 protein: CASRTGETQYF. Incomplete CDR3 DNA: TGTGCCAGTCGGACAGGGGAGACC. The reference TRBV18 and TRBJ2-5 proteins fill in what lies around the CDR3, so the full variable domain reads NAGVMQNPRHLVRRRGQEARLRCSPMKGHSHVYWYRQLPEEGLKFMVYLQKENIIDESGMPKERFSAEFPKEGPSILRIQQVVRGDSAAYFCASRTGETQYFGPGTRLLVL.